This T cell receptor beta chain was sequenced during a study of T cell responses to AZD1222 COVID-19 vaccine. Trimming at V came to 5 bases and at J to 0 bases, leaving 6 bases not matched to a gene. Germline V gene lookup returns CDR1 MNHEY and CDR2 SVGEGT. This CDR3 contains 17 residues. Clones were read by immunoSEQ multiplex PCR, and TCRdb kept only the in-frame ones, dropping some. The sample carries 200,000 or so clones, around 92% recorded once. For this clone: Its antigen is still unknown.

Findings of the study overall: The study sampled repertoires only after the peak T cell response. Dominant CD4 TCR responses targeted spike regions 160-218 and 743-854. When two AZD1222 doses had been given, Spike-specific TCR breadth and depth rose.

The V gene is TRBV6-2 or TRBV6-3, the J gene TRBJ2-3, with 12 bases matching TRBD2. The source of this sequence is an adult in good health. Sequenced material: peripheral blood, taken on day 0 of AZD1222 vaccination. The CDR3 region is CASSNPSGRASTDTQYF. As DNA, the CDR3 is TGTGCCAGCAGTAACCCTAGCGGGAGGGCTAGCACAGATACGCAGTATTTT.